This T cell receptor (beta chain) was obtained from a study of tumor and adjacent non-tumor tissue in lung cancer. Study background: Stage I to III disease affected approximately 11 men and roughly 5 women aged about 31 to 85.

This sample's RNA came from whole unsorted tissue. In its sample, this clonotype was seen once. A much larger clone differs by one base, so this may be a read error. The V end lost 2 bases, the J end lost 2 bases, and 22 bases lay between the germline ends. CDR3 length: 19 amino acids. Germline V gene sequence: CDR1 SGHRS, CDR2 YFSETQ. TCRbeta libraries were built with three rounds of nested PCR, modified from ARM-PCR. TCRdb reprocessed the multiplex PCR reads via MiXCR and lists one record per CDR3 protein. The sample includes fewer than 85,000 distinct CDR3 sequences, 75% to 90% of them seen just once.

Input material: lung tumor tissue. The chain couples TRBV5-1 to TRBJ2-2; possibly TRBD1 or TRBD2 for D (5 bases each). The receptor comes from a woman aged 45-60 years with non-small cell lung cancer. The CDR3 reads CASSFSLLRRGANTGELFF. As DNA, the CDR3 is TGCGCCAGCAGCTTTTCCCTCCTTAGGAGAGGGGCCAACACCGGGGAGCTGTTTTTT.